Shown below are 21 T cell receptor beta chains from a single sample sequenced in a study of patients and donors after allogeneic stem cell transplantation. TCRdb processed the RT-PCR reads anew with MiXCR; each CDR3 protein has one entry. The sample holds about 24,000 distinct CDR3 sequences, 35% to 45% seen once. The sequenced sample consisted of blood, either unsorted or a sorted T cell fraction (not recorded which). Source of these receptors: a human donor who was either an allogeneic HSCT recipient or a stem cell or donor lymphocyte infusion donor (not recorded which). It is not recorded whose cells these are; they may come from a transplant donor.

This clonotype has a handful of counts. The chain links TRBV7-9 to TRBJ2-1; D remains unclear. The CDR3 totals 14 residues. Germline lookup yields CDR1 SEHNR and CDR2 FQNEAQ (reference sequence). The V gene lost 1 base and the J gene lost 4 bases, with 8 bases spanning the gap. The chain's CDR3 is CASSLVVKYNEQFF. The CDR3 DNA sequence: TGTGCCAGCAGCTTAGTAGTCAAATACAATGAGCAGTTCTTC.

The chain employs TRBV10-1 and TRBJ1-5; 8 positions match TRBD1. V trimming: 2 bases; J trimming: 5 bases; junction bases outside the gene matches: 8. The CDR3 runs to 16 residues. Germline V CDR1 and CDR2: WNHNN, SYGVQD (reference sequence). Here the CDR3 reads CASSEPKMDRDQPQHF. The CDR3 coding sequence is TGCGCCAGCAGTGAGCCCAAAATGGACAGGGATCAGCCCCAGCATTTT.

The count of this clonotype is one. The genes are TRBV3-1 and TRBJ1-3; D unresolved. CDR1 LGHDT and CDR2 YNNKEL come from the germline V gene (reference sequence). V lost 5 bases and J 3 bases, leaving 8 bases between the germline ends. This CDR3 comprises 13 residues. The CDR3 coding sequence is TGTGCCAGCAGCATCACCCTTGGAAACACCATATATTTT. The encoded protein is CASSITLGNTIYF.

The chain couples TRBV11-2 to TRBJ2-2; possibly TRBD1 for D (5 bases). This CDR3 has 13 amino acids. V lost 2 bases, J lost 5 bases, and 6 bases lay in between. Germline CDR1 and CDR2: SGHAT and FQNNGV. CDR3 sequence reads: CASSLQGTGELFF. CDR3 in DNA: TGTGCCAGCAGCTTACAGGGAACCGGGGAGCTGTTTTTT.

As concerns this clonotype: The CDR3 ends on some other residue instead of the conserved phenylalanine or tryptophan, so this is likely a read error. The J gene is TRBJ1-5, the V gene TRBV7-2; D unclear. Looked up from germline, CDR1 is SGHTA and CDR2 is FQGNSA. CDR3 length: 12 amino acids. The V and J ends lost 3 bases and 5 bases respectively, with 5 bases between them. CDR3 bases: TGTGCCAGCAGCTTGATTCATCAGCCCCAGCATTTG. It translates to CASSLIHQPQHL.

There are a few counts of this clonotype. The CDR3 protein is CASSFVGRSSYEQYF. CDR3 nucleotide sequence: TGTGCCAGCAGTTTCGTGGGCAGGAGCTCCTACGAGCAGTACTTC. The chain couples TRBV28 to TRBJ2-7; D is uncertain. Germline assignment: CDR1 MDHEN and CDR2 SYDVKM. V dropped 3 bases and J dropped 0 bases, with 12 bases sitting between them. The CDR3 runs to 15 residues.

The J gene is TRBJ2-3, the V gene TRBV5-1; 14 bases map to TRBD2. The CDR3 is 17 amino acids. The germline V gene encodes CDR1 SGHRS and CDR2 YFSETQ. Trimming took 3 bases from V and 6 from J; bases not matched to a gene: 9. The CDR3 reads CASSWGTSGRRADTQYF. The CDR3 DNA reads as TGCGCCAGCAGCTGGGGGACTAGCGGGAGAAGAGCGGATACGCAGTATTTT.

The rearrangement joins TRBV20-1 to TRBJ1-1; 8 bases agree with TRBD1. Germline V gene data show CDR1 as DFQATT and CDR2 as SNEGSKA (reference sequence). V gave up 3 bases and J gave up 5 bases; unmatched junction bases: 5. The CDR3 runs to 13 residues. CDR3 protein: CSARRTGRTEAFF. In DNA, the CDR3 is TGCAGTGCTAGGAGGACAGGGCGAACTGAAGCTTTCTTT.

This clonotype was counted ten times or more. V usage is TRBV12-3 or TRBV12-4 and J usage is TRBJ2-5; the D is unclear. This CDR3 has 17 residues. With 0 bases removed from V and 1 base from J, the gap between germline ends came to 15 bases. CDR3 sequence: CASSLAYDLHSQETQYF. Here the CDR3 DNA reads TGTGCCAGCAGTTTAGCATACGACCTCCATTCCCAAGAGACCCAGTACTTC.

This rearrangement joins TRBV12-3 or TRBV12-4 to TRBJ1-3; D possibly corresponds to TRBD1 (6 bases). V lost 6 bases and J 3 bases, leaving 9 bases between the germline ends. This CDR3 has 13 residues. Here the CDR3 DNA reads TGTGCCAGCAGCCTACAGGGTGGAAACACCATATATTTT. Translating it yields CASSLQGGNTIYF.

Regarding this clonotype: An end of the junction does not agree with germline; a read error may underlie this. The chain employs TRBV7-7 and TRBJ2-3; D gene ambiguous. In germline, CDR1 is SSHAT, CDR2 FNYEAQ (reference sequence). The CDR3 is 13 residues long. For the CDR3, the DNA is TGTGCTAGCAGCTTAGGTCCCGCTGATACGCAGTATTTT. Its protein product is CASSLGPADTQYF.

The V gene is TRBV4-1, the J gene TRBJ2-5; 10 bases align to TRBD1. J was trimmed by 5 bases and V by 4 bases; bases with no gene match: 1. The CDR3 covers 13 residues. In germline, CDR1 is MGHRA, CDR2 YSYEKL. The CDR3 sequence is CASSLTGGETQYF. As DNA, the CDR3 is TGCGCCAGCAGCCTGACAGGGGGCGAGACCCAGTACTTC.

This clonotype was recorded a few times. The CDR3 region has the DNA TGTGCCAGCAGCCCCCCGGGAGGTAACTATGGCTACACCTTC. This sequence encodes CASSPPGGNYGYTF. V is TRBV6-5 and J is TRBJ1-2; D uncertain. The germline V and J ends were trimmed by 6 bases and 1 base, with 12 bases remaining between them. The CDR3 has 14 residues. The germline V gene has CDR1 MNHEY and CDR2 SVGAGI.

The rearrangement uses TRBV5-1 and TRBJ2-7, with 10 bases identical to TRBD2. J lost 2 bases, V lost 3 bases, and 5 bases had no gene match. The CDR3 is made up of 15 amino acids. Germline-derived CDR1 and CDR2 are SGHRS and YFSETQ. CDR3 protein: CASSSWTSGPYEQYF. In nucleotides, the CDR3 is TGCGCCAGCAGCTCCTGGACTAGCGGACCCTACGAGCAGTACTTC. Together with reference TRBV5-1 and TRBJ2-7, the CDR3 gives the full variable domain: KAGVTQTPRYLIKTRGQQVTLSCSPISGHRSVSWYQQTPGQGLQFLFEYFSETQRNKGNFPGRFSGRQFSNSRSEMNVSTLELGDSALYLCASSSWTSGPYEQYFGPGTRLTVT.

This clonotype has more than one count but fewer than ten. The chain couples TRBV6-5 to TRBJ1-5; D might be TRBD1 (5 bases). Germline V gene lookup returns CDR1 MNHEY and CDR2 SVGAGI. This CDR3 spans 13 amino acids. V was clipped by 5 bases and J by 6 bases, with 11 bases between them. The CDR3 loop reads CASSAGLTQPQHF. Written as DNA, the CDR3 is TGTGCCAGCAGTGCAGGGTTGACTCAGCCCCAGCATTTT.

The sample holds many counts of this clonotype. The rearrangement uses TRBV9 and TRBJ1-3; 7 nucleotides line up with TRBD1. V gave up 0 bases and J gave up 2 bases; unmatched junction bases: 2. This CDR3 comprises 15 residues. Germline V gives CDR1 SGDLS, CDR2 YYNGEE. Here the CDR3 DNA reads TGTGCCAGCAGCGTAGAAGACAGGGCTGGAAACACCATATATTTT. Amino acids: CASSVEDRAGNTIYF.

The chain joins TRBV2 to TRBJ1-5; unclear D gene. The germline CDR1 and CDR2 sequences are SNHLY and FYNNEI. V was pared by 1 base and J by 9 bases, with 10 bases between. CDR3 length: 13 amino acids. The CDR3 DNA follows: TGTGCCAGCAGTGAAGAGCAGGTAGGGCCCCAGCATTTT. This encodes CASSEEQVGPQHF.

This chain uses TRBV4-1 with TRBJ2-3; D uncertain. The CDR3 sequence is 15 residues long. Germline assignment: CDR1 MGHRA and CDR2 YSYEKL. The V end was cut by 1 base, the J end by 4 bases, with 12 bases between. CDR3 in amino acids: CASSQVLALSDTQYF. The CDR3 region has the DNA TGCGCCAGCAGCCAAGTTTTAGCCCTATCAGATACGCAGTATTTT.

This clonotype has a handful of counts. V usage is TRBV28 and J usage is TRBJ1-2, with D possibly TRBD1 on 6 matching bases. The germline V gene encodes CDR1 MDHEN and CDR2 SYDVKM. CDR3 length: 17 residues. The germline V and J ends were trimmed by 5 bases and 2 bases, with 21 bases remaining between them. CDR3: CASSTPGGTITNYGYTF. In DNA form, the CDR3 reads TGTGCCAGCAGTACCCCCGGGGGCACTATAACGAACTATGGCTACACCTTC.

This rearrangement joins TRBV15 to TRBJ2-3; TRBD2 agrees at 7 bases. After removal of 2 bases from V and 2 bases from J, the junction contained 13 bases not matched to a gene. This CDR3 comprises 18 residues. From germline, CDR1 is LNHNV and CDR2 YYDKDF (reference sequence). DNA of the CDR3: TGTGCCACCAGCAGACCATATAGCGGGCCTCCTACCACAGATACGCAGTATTTT. Translation gives CATSRPYSGPPTTDTQYF.

This clonotype was observed at least ten times. CDR3 DNA: TGCAGTGCTAGGGCAGGGGGGGGCAATCAGCCCCAGCATTTT. Encoded protein: CSARAGGGNQPQHF. V usage is TRBV20-1 and J usage is TRBJ1-5; 7 nucleotides line up with TRBD1. Germline V gives CDR1 DFQATT, CDR2 SNEGSKA (reference sequence). CDR3 size: 14 residues. J lost 2 bases, V lost 3 bases, and 4 bases had no gene match.